These 10 T cell receptor beta chains originate from one sample sequenced in a study of T-cell memory formation after mild COVID-19. TCRdb used MiXCR to reprocess the 5' RACE reads, holding one entry per CDR3 protein. The sample holds more than 250,000 distinct CDR3 sequences, roughly 15% seen once. Sequenced sample: PBMCs or a T cell subset sorted from them (not recorded which). These receptor sequences come from a young man who had mild COVID-19 (a few samples of this study predate the infection). Cell type and time point are not known.

This clonotype was counted at least ten times. This CDR3 is CSGTGFSGGTDTQYF. The CDR3 bases are TGCAGTGGGACAGGGTTTAGCGGGGGCACAGATACGCAGTATTTT. V usage is TRBV20-1 and J usage is TRBJ2-3; D possibly uses TRBD1 or TRBD2 (8 bases each). The CDR3 has 15 residues. The germline gives CDR1 DFQATT, CDR2 SNEGSKA (reference sequence). V was pared by 7 bases and J by 1 base, with 18 bases between.

This clonotype was seen a few times. V gene TRBV12-5 combines with J gene TRBJ1-1; TRBD1 might be the D (5 bases). The CDR3 length is 12 residues. Trimming left V 10 bases short and J 1 base short, with 10 bases between. CDR1 LGHNT and CDR2 FRNRAP come from the germline V gene. In nucleotides, the CDR3 is TGTGCTACCGGGACGTGGAACACTGAAGCTTTCTTT. As protein: CATGTWNTEAFF. Full variable domain (rest looked up from reference TRBV12-5 and TRBJ1-1): DARVTQTPRHKVTEMGQEVTMRCQPILGHNTVFWYRQTMMQGLELLAYFRNRAPLDDSGMPKDRFSAEMPDATLATLKIQPSEPRDSAVYFCATGTWNTEAFFGQGTRLTVV.

The table lists this clonotype with a few counts. The chain employs TRBV6-5 and TRBJ2-2; D possibly uses TRBD1 or TRBD2 (5 bases each). Germline loops: CDR1 MNHEY, CDR2 SVGAGI. The V end was cut by 8 bases, the J end by 5 bases, with 9 bases between. This CDR3 region has 12 residues. CDR3 protein: CASRGETGELFF. CDR3 nucleotides: TGTGCCAGCCGAGGGGAAACCGGGGAGCTGTTTTTT.

The chain combines TRBV6-2 or TRBV6-3 with TRBJ2-7; 7 nucleotides match TRBD1. V shed 5 bases and J 8 bases; nucleotides not matched to a gene: 6. The CDR3 has 12 residues. Germline assignment: CDR1 MNHEY and CDR2 SVGEGT. The CDR3 DNA follows: TGTGCCAGCAGTCCCGGGGACAGACAGCAGTACGTC. Amino acid sequence: CASSPGDRQQYV.

Only a few counts were recorded for this clonotype. This sequence joins TRBV10-2 and TRBJ2-3; maybe TRBD2 (5 bases). V was clipped by 10 bases and J by 2 bases, with 16 bases between them. This CDR3 is 14 amino acids long. Per the germline V gene, CDR1 is WSHSY and CDR2 is SAAADI. CDR3 loop: CATATSHLTDTQYF. The CDR3 nucleotides read TGCGCCACTGCAACTAGTCACCTCACAGATACGCAGTATTTT.

The V call is TRBV5-6, the J call TRBJ2-1; 9 nucleotides line up with TRBD1. This CDR3 is 18 amino acids long. Losses at the gene ends were 4 bases for V and 7 bases for J; bases not matched to a gene: 18. Germline-derived CDR1 and CDR2 are SGHDT and YYEEEE. The CDR3 DNA sequence: TGTGCCAGCAGCAGCTTGGGTTCGGACAGGGGCCTGAGAAATGAGCAGTTCTTC. Encoded protein: CASSSLGSDRGLRNEQFF. Based on the CDR3 plus reference TRBV5-6 and TRBJ2-1, the full variable domain is DAGVTQSPTHLIKTRGQQVTLRCSPKSGHDTVSWYQQALGQGPQFIFQYYEEEERQRGNFPDRFSGHQFPNYSSELNVNALLLGDSALYLCASSSLGSDRGLRNEQFFGPGTRLTVL.

This clonotype was recorded a few times. The V gene is TRBV20-1, the J gene TRBJ2-7; 15 positions agree with TRBD2. V was pared by 4 bases and J by 2 bases, with 12 bases of the junction left unmatched. The CDR3 is made up of 18 amino acids. Germline V gene data show CDR1 as DFQATT and CDR2 as SNEGSKA (reference sequence). The CDR3 loop is CSAILRGTSGGKTYEQYF. The CDR3 DNA is TGCAGTGCTATCCTCCGCGGGACTAGCGGGGGGAAAACCTACGAGCAGTACTTC.

A few counts support this clonotype. The chain links TRBV6-2 or TRBV6-3 to TRBJ2-7; no firm D call. CDR1 is MNHEY and CDR2 is SVGEGT in the germline V gene. The CDR3 has 13 residues. V was cut by 2 bases and J by 1 base, with 6 bases left in between. Here the CDR3 reads CASSYHRSYEQYF. The CDR3 DNA reads TGTGCCAGCAGTTACCACCGATCCTACGAGCAGTACTTC.

The chain combines TRBV20-1 with TRBJ1-6; no reliable D call. The CDR3 loop spans 13 amino acids. The V end was cut by 0 bases, the J end by 7 bases, with 7 bases between. The V gene's germline CDR1 is DFQATT and CDR2 SNEGSKA (reference sequence). The CDR3 region is CSARDDGNSPLHF. For the CDR3, the DNA is TGCAGTGCTAGAGATGACGGGAATTCACCCCTCCACTTT.

Ten or more counts support this clonotype. J is TRBJ2-1 and V is TRBV4-1; D might be TRBD2 (6 bases). The CDR3 consists of 15 residues. V was trimmed by 2 bases and J by 5 bases, leaving 13 bases between them. In germline, CDR1 is MGHRA, CDR2 YSYEKL. The DNA of the CDR3 is TGCGCCAGCAGCCAACTCGAGCGGGTCAACAATGAGCAGTTCTTC. It encodes CASSQLERVNNEQFF.